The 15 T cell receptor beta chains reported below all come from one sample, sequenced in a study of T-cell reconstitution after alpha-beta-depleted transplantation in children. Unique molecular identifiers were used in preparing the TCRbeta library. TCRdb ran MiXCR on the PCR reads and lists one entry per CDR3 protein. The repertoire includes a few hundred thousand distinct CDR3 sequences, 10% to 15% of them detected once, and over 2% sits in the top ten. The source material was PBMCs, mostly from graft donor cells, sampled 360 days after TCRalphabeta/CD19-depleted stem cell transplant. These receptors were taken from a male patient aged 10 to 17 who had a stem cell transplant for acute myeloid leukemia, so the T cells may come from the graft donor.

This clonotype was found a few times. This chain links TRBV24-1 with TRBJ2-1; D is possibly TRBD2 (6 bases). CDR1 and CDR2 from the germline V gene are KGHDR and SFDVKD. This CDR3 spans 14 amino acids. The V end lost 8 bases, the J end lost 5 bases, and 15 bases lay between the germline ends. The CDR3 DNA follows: TGTGCCACCATGAGCGGGCGGATTAACAATGAGCAGTTCTTC. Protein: CATMSGRINNEQFF.

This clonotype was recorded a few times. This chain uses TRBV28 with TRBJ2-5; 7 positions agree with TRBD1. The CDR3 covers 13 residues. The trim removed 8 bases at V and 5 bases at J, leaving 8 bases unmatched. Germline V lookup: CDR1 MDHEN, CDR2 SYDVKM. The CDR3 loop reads CASDDRDLETQYF. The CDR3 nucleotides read TGTGCCAGCGATGACAGGGATTTGGAGACCCAGTACTTC.

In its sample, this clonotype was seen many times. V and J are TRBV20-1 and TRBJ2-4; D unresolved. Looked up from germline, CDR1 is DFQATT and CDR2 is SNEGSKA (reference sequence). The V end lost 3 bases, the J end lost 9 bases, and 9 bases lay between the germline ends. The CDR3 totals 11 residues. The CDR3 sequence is CSASVASIQYF. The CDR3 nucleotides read TGCAGTGCTAGTGTAGCCAGCATTCAGTACTTC.

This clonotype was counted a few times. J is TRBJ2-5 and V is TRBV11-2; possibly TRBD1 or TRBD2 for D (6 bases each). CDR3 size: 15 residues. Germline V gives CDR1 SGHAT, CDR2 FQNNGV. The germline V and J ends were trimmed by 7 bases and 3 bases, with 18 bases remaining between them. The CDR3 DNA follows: TGTGCCAGCACCGAGTGGGGGGCCCCGAAAGAGACCCAGTACTTC. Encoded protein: CASTEWGAPKETQYF.

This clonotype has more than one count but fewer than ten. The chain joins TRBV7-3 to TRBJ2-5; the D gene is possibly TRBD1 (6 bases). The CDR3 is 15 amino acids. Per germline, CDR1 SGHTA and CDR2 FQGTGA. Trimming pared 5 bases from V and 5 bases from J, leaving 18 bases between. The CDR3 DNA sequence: TGTGCCAGCAGCCCCAACCTCGGACAGAAGGAGACCCAGTACTTC. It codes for CASSPNLGQKETQYF. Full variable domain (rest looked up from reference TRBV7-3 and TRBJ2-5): GAGVSQTPSNKVTEKGKYVELRCDPISGHTALYWYRQSLGQGPEFLIYFQGTGAADDSGLPNDRFFAVRPEGSVSTLKIQRTERGDSAVYLCASSPNLGQKETQYFGPGTRLLVL.

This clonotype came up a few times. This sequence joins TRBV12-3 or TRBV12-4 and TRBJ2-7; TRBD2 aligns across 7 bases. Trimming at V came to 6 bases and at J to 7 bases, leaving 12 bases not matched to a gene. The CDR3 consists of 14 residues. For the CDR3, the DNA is TGTGCCAGCAGCCGATCGAGGGAGGGCAGGGAGCAGTACTTC. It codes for CASSRSREGREQYF.

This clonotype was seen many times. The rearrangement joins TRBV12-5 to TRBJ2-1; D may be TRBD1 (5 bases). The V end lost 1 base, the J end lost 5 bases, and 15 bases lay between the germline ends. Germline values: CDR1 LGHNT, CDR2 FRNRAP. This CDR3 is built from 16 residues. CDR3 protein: CASGLEGWSTNNEQFF. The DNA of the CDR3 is TGTGCTAGTGGTTTGGAGGGGTGGAGTACAAACAATGAGCAGTTCTTC. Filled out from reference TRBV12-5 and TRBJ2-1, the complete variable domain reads DARVTQTPRHKVTEMGQEVTMRCQPILGHNTVFWYRQTMMQGLELLAYFRNRAPLDDSGMPKDRFSAEMPDATLATLKIQPSEPRDSAVYFCASGLEGWSTNNEQFFGPGTRLTVL.

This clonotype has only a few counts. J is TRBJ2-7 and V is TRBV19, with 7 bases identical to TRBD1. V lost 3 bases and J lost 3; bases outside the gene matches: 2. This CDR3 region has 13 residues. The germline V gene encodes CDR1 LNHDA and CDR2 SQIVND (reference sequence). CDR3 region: CASSMGQIYEQYF. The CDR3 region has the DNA TGTGCCAGTAGTATGGGACAGATCTACGAGCAGTACTTC.

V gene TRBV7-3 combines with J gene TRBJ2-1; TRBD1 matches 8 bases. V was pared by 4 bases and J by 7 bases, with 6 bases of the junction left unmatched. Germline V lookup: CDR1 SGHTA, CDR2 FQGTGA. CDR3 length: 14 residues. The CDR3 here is CASSSTGGWNEQFF. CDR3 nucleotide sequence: TGTGCCAGCAGCTCTACAGGGGGTTGGAATGAGCAGTTCTTC.

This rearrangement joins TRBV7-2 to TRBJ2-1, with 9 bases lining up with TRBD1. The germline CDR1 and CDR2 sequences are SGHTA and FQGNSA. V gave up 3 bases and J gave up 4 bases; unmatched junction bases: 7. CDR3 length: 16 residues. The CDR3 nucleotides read TGTGCCAGCAGCTTTAACAGGGGGCGCGTATACAATGAGCAGTTCTTC. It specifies CASSFNRGRVYNEQFF.

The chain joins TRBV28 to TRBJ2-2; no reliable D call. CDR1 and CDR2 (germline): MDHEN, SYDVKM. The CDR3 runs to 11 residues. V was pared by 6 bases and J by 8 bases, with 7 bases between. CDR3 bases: TGTGCCAGCAGCTATGGGGGGGAGCTGTTTTTT. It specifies CASSYGGELFF.

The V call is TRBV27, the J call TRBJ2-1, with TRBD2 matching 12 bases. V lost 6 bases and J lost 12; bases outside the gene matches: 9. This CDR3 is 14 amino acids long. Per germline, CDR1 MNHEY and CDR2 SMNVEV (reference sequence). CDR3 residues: CASRRTSGTFGQFF. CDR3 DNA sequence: TGTGCCAGCAGACGGACTAGCGGGACATTCGGGCAGTTCTTC.

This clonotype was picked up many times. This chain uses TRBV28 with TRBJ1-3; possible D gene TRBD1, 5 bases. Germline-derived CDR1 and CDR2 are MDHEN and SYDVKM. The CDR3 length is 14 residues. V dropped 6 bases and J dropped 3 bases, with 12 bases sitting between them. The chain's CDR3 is CASSPFGGGNTIYF. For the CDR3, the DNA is TGTGCCAGCAGCCCCTTCGGGGGTGGAAACACCATATATTTT.

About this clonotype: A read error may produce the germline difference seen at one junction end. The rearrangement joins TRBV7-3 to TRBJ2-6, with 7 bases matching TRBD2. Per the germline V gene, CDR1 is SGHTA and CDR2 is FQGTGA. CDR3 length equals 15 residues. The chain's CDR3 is CASSLTGGGANVLTF. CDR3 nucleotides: TGTGCCAGCAGCCTAACGGGAGGAGGGGCCAACGTCCTGACTTTC.

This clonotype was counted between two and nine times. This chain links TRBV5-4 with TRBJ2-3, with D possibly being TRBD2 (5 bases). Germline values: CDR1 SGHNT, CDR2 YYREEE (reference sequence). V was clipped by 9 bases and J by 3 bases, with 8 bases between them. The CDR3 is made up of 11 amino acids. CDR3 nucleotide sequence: TGTGCCACCGGGGATACAGATACGCAGTATTTT. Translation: CATGDTDTQYF.